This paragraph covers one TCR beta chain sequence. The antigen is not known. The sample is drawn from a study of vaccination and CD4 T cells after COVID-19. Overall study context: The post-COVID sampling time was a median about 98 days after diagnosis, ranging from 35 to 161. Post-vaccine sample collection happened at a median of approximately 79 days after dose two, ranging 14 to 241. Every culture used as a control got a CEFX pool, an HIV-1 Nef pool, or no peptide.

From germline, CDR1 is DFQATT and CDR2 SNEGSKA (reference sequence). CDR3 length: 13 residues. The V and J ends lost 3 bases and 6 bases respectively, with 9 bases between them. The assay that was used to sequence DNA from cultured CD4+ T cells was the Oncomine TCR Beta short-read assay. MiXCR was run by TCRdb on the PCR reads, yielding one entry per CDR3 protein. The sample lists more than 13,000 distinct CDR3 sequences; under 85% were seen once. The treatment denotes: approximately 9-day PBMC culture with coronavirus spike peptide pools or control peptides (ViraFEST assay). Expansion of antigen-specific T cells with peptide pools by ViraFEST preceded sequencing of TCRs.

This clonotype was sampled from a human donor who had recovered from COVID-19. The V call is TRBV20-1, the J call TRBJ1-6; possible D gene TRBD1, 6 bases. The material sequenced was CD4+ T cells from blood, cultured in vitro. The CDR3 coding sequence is TGCAGTGCTAGGTGGACAGCTAATTCACCCCTCCACTTT. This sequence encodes CSARWTANSPLHF.